The text below deals with one TCR beta chain. Assignments of participants to cohorts depended upon their own reported clinical history. In the source study's methods: Reference gene primers were amplified, and this amplification served to estimate nucleated cell counts. Generated by immunoSEQ multiplex PCR, the TCRdb table keeps only in-frame clones and is missing some. Clonal size and the V and J genes are those of that table, whereas D and trimming came from the DNA. The table shows some 410,000 clones, with more than 75% occurring only once. This specimen belongs to a study of blood T cell repertoires in COVID-19. Across the whole study: PBMCs, B-cell-depleted T cells, or T cells were the source of the cDNA or gDNA that made up the material.

V gave up 5 bases and J gave up 2 bases, with 15 bases separating them. The germline V gene encodes CDR1 KGHSH and CDR2 LQKENI. This CDR3 region has 15 residues. This TCR derives from a woman in her 30s with acute COVID-19. The V gene is TRBV18, the J gene TRBJ1-1; D may be TRBD1 (6 bases). Material: PBMCs or T cells enriched from blood (not recorded which). In DNA, the CDR3 is TGTGCCAGCTCATTACAGGTGGACAGAAACACTGAAGCTTTCTTT. Protein product: CASSLQVDRNTEAFF.